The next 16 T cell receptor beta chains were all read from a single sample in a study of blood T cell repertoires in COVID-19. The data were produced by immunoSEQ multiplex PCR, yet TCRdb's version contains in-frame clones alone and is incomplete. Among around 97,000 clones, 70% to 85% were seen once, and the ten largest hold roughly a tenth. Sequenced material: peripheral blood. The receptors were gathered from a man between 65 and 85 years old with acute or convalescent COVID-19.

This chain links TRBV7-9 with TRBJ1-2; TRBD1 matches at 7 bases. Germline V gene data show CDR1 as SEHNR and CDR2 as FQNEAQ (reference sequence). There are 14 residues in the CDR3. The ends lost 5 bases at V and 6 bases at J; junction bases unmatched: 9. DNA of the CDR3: TGTGCCAGCAGCACAGTCAAACAGGGGAATGGCTACACCTTC. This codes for CASSTVKQGNGYTF.

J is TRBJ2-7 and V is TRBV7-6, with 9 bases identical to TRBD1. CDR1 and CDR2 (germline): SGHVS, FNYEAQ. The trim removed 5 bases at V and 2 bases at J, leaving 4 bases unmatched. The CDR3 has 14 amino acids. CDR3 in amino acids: CASSPDRGTYEQYF. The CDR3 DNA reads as TGTGCCAGCAGCCCTGACAGGGGGACCTACGAGCAGTACTTC. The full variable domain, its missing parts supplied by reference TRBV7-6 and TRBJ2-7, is GAGVSQSPRYKVTKRGQDVALRCDPISGHVSLYWYRQALGQGPEFLTYFNYEAQQDKSGLPNDRFSAERPEGSISTLTIQRTEQRDSAMYRCASSPDRGTYEQYFGPGTRLTVT.

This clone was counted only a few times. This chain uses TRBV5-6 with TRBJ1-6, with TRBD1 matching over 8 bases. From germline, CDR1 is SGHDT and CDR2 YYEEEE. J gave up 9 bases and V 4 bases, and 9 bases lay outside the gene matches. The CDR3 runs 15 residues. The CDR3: CASSLVDRARSPLHF. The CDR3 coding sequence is TGTGCCAGCAGCCTGGTGGACAGGGCACGTTCACCCCTCCACTTT.

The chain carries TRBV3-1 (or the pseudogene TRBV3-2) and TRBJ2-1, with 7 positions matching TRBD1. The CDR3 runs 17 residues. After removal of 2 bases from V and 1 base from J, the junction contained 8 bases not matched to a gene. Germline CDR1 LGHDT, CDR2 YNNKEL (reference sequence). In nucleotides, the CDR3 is TGTGCCAGCAGCCAAACCCAAGAGACAGGGTCCTACAATGAGCAGTTCTTC. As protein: CASSQTQETGSYNEQFF.

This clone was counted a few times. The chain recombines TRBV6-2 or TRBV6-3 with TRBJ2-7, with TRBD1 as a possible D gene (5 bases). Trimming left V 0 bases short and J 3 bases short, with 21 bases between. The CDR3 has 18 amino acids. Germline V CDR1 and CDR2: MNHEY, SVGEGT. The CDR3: CASSYSRLLDNPLYEQYF. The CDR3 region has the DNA TGTGCCAGCAGTTACTCCAGGCTGTTGGACAACCCCCTCTACGAGCAGTACTTC.

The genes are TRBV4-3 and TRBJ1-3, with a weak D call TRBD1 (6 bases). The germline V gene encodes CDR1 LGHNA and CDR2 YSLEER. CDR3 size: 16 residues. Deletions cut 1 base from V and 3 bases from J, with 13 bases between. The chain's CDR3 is CASSQGVRGRGNTIYF. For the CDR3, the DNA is TGCGCCAGCAGCCAAGGGGTCAGGGGCCGTGGAAACACCATATATTTT.

The DNA of the CDR3 is TGTGCCTGGAGCCTGGGGGGAAGGGATACGCAGTATTTT. This codes for CAWSLGGRDTQYF. V usage is TRBV30 and J usage is TRBJ2-3; tentative D call: TRBD2 (6 bases). The CDR3 covers 13 residues. V lost 3 bases, J lost 6 bases, and 13 bases lay in between. The V gene's germline CDR1 is GTSNPN and CDR2 SVGIG (reference sequence).

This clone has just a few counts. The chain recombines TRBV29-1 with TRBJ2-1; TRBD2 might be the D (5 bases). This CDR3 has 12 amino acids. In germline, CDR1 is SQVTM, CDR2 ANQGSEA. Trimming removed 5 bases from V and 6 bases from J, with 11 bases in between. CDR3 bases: TGCAGCGTTACCCGAGGAGGCAATGAGCAGTTCTTC. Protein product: CSVTRGGNEQFF.

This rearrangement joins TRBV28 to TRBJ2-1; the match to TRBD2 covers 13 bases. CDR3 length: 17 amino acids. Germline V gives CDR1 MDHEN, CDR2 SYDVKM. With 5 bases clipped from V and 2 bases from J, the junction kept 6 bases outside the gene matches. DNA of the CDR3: TGTGCCAGCAGTCCCCGACTAGCGGGAGGCCCCTACAATGAGCAGTTCTTC. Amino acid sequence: CASSPRLAGGPYNEQFF.

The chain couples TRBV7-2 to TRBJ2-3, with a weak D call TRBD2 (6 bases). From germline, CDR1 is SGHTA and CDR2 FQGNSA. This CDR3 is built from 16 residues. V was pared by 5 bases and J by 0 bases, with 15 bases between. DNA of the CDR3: TGTGCCAGCAGCAGAGTAGCGGAGACTAGCACAGATACGCAGTATTTT. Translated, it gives CASSRVAETSTDTQYF.

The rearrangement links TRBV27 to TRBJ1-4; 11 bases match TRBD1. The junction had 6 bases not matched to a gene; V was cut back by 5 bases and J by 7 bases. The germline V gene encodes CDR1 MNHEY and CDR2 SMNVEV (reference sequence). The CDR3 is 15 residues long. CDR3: CASSPWTGGGEKLFF. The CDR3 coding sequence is TGTGCCAGCAGTCCCTGGACAGGGGGCGGTGAAAAACTGTTTTTT.

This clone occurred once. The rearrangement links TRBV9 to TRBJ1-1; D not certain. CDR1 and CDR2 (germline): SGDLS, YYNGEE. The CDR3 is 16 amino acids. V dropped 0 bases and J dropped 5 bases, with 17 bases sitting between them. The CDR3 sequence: CASSVGPGSPETEAFF. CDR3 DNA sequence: TGTGCCAGCAGCGTAGGGCCGGGGAGCCCTGAGACTGAAGCTTTCTTT.

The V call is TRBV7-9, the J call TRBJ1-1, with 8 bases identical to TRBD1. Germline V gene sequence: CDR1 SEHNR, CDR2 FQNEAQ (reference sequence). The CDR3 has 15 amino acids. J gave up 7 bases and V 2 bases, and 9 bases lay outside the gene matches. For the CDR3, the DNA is TGTGCCAGCAGCTTATGGGCAGGGGGCTCGAGTGAAGCTTTCTTT. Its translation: CASSLWAGGSSEAFF.

DNA for the CDR3: TGTGCCACCAGTGATTCGGACATAGGACAGGGATCGGATGAAGCTTTCTTT. It codes for CATSDSDIGQGSDEAFF. The chain employs TRBV24-1 and TRBJ1-1; 8 bases agree with TRBD1. The junction had 14 bases not matched to a gene; V was cut back by 2 bases and J by 7 bases. The CDR3 loop spans 17 amino acids. Germline CDR1 and CDR2: KGHDR and SFDVKD.

As DNA, the CDR3 is TGTGCCAGCGCGGCAGACCAAACCGGGGAGCTGTTTTTT. Translation: CASAADQTGELFF. The chain uses TRBV6-9 and TRBJ2-2; D is unclear. Per germline, CDR1 MNHGY and CDR2 SVAAGI. Trimming removed 8 bases at V and 5 bases at J, with 12 bases between. This CDR3 is built from 13 residues.

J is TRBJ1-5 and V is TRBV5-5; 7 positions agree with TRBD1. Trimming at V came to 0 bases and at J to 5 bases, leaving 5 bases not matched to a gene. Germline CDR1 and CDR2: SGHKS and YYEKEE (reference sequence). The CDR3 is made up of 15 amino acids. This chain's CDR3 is CASSLVGGGHQPQHF. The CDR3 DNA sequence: TGTGCCAGCAGCTTGGTAGGGGGCGGACATCAGCCCCAGCATTTT. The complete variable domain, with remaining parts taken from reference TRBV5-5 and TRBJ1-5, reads DAGVTQSPTHLIKTRGQQVTLRCSPISGHKSVSWYQQVLGQGPQFIFQYYEKEERGRGNFPDRFSARQFPNYSSELNVNALLLGDSALYLCASSLVGGGHQPQHFGDGTRLSIL.